The clone carrying this T cell receptor (beta chain) was recorded only once. Its target is unknown. This CDR3 is built from 12 residues. With V trimmed by 7 bases and J by 8 bases, 4 bases remained unmatched. The V gene's germline CDR1 is ENHRY and CDR2 SYGVKD. This sample was taken from a study of cytomegalovirus exposure and HLA in healthy donors. PCR involved 60 Vbeta and 13 Jbeta primers. TCRdb's table, derived via immunoSEQ multiplex PCR, lists solely in-frame clones and lacks some. Among roughly 200,000 clones, around four fifths were seen once, and the ten largest hold 3.7%. Study-level points and caveats: Accurate HLA-A and HLA-B prediction from TCR beta sequences was reported for most subjects.

The sequence was collected from a woman aged 55-69 years in good health and CMV-seropositive. The chain joins TRBV10-3 to TRBJ1-1; 10 nucleotides align to TRBD1. The specimen sequenced was PBMCs. In DNA form, the CDR3 reads TGTGCCATCAAAGGGACAGGGGTCGAAGCTTTCTTT. Its translation: CAIKGTGVEAFF.